Detailed here is one T cell receptor beta chain. Its antigen is as yet unknown. The germline V gene has CDR1 LGHDT and CDR2 YNNKEL (reference sequence). V dropped 10 bases and J dropped 7 bases, with 16 bases sitting between them. This CDR3 is 12 amino acids long. TCRdb used MiXCR to reprocess the 5' RACE reads, holding one entry per CDR3 protein. The sample has some 130,000 distinct CDR3 sequences; approximately 5.9% are singletons. This entry belongs to a study of T-cell memory formation after mild COVID-19. Overall study results and limits: Balance between CD4 and CD8 was seen in clones contracting day 15 to 85, and a CD4+ lean was seen in later expanders. Nothing showed for sure that second-wave clones peaking on day 37 were SARS-CoV-2 specific.

The origin of this receptor is an adult woman who had mild COVID-19 (a few samples of this study predate the infection). Cell type and time point are not known. The rearrangement uses TRBV3-1 and TRBJ1-2; no firm D call. Sequenced input: PBMCs or a T cell subset sorted from them (not recorded which). CDR3 DNA sequence: TGTGCCACACGACGAGCTAATCTTGGCTACACCTTC. It encodes CATRRANLGYTF.